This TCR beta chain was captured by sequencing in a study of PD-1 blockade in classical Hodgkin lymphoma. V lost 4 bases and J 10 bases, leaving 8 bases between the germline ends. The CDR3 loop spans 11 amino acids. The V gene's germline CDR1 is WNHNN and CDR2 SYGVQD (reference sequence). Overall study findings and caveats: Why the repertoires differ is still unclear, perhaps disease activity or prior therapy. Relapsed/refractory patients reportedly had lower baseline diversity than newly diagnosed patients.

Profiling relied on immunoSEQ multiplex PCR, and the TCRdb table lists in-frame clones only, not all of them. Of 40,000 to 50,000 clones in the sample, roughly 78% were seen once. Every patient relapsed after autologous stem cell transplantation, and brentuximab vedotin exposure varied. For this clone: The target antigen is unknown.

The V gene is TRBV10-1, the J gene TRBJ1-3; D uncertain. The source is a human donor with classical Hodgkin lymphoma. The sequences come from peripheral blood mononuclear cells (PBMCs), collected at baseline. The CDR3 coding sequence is TGCGCCAGCAGTGCCCCTGAGACCATATATTTT. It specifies CASSAPETIYF.